Listed below are T cell receptor beta chains from one sample, sequenced in a study of cytomegalovirus exposure and HLA in healthy donors. Assay: immunoSEQ multiplex PCR; the TCRdb copy retains only in-frame clones and omits some. The top ten clones hold about 2.5% of a sample with 130,000 to 150,000 clones, around 82% of them seen once. The sample taken for sequencing was PBMCs. These receptors were obtained from a young woman in good health and CMV-seropositive. Both conserved end residues are part of each CDR3. D genes are given only for firm matches. The listing skips clone size in some rows; elsewhere it reads once, few, many or a size class.

V: TRBV15; D: TRBD1; size: .; J: TRBJ1-1; DNA: TGTGCCACCAGCTCGGGACAGGGGATGGGAGACACTGAAGCTTTCTTT; CDR3: CATSSGQGMGDTEAFF
V: TRBV5-4; D: TRBD1; size: few; J: TRBJ1-4; DNA: TGTGCCAGCAGCTATACAGGGGTCGGTGAAAAACTGTTTTTT; CDR3: CASSYTGVGEKLFF
V: TRBV5-1; D: TRBD2; size: once; J: TRBJ2-2; DNA: TGCGCCAGCAGCTGGGGACTAGCGGGGACAACCGGGGAGCTGTTTTTT; CDR3: CASSWGLAGTTGELFF
V: TRBV5-1; D: .; size: .; J: TRBJ2-1; DNA: TGCGCCAGCAGCTTGGAGACTGCTTCCTACAATGAGCAGTTCTTC; CDR3: CASSLETASYNEQFF
V: TRBV15; D: .; size: once; J: TRBJ2-1; DNA: TGTGCCACCAGCAGAGATCGTAGCCTGGGTGTGGATGAGCAGTTCTTC; CDR3: CATSRDRSLGVDEQFF
V: TRBV7-8; D: .; size: .; J: TRBJ1-2; DNA: TGTGCCAGCAGCTTAGTGGCAGGGGCCGGGTATGGCTACACCTTC; CDR3: CASSLVAGAGYGYTF
V: TRBV6-1; D: TRBD1; size: .; J: TRBJ1-1; DNA: TGTGCCAGCAGTGGCAACCCGGGACAGGGAGGGAACACTGAAGCTTTCTTT; CDR3: CASSGNPGQGGNTEAFF
V: TRBV6-5; D: TRBD2; size: .; J: TRBJ2-7; DNA: TGTGCCAGCAGTTACTCGATCACTAGCGGAAAATACGAGCAGTACTTC; CDR3: CASSYSITSGKYEQYF
V: TRBV5-1; D: TRBD2; size: .; J: TRBJ2-7; DNA: TGCGCCAGCGGGAGGGTCTGGGGGGATACCTACGAGCAGTACTTC; CDR3: CASGRVWGDTYEQYF
V: TRBV5-1; D: .; size: few; J: TRBJ2-1; DNA: TGCGCCAGCAGCTTGGGAGGGGGGGCCGGGTCCTACAATGAGCAGTTCTTC; CDR3: CASSLGGGAGSYNEQFF
V: TRBV9; D: TRBD1; size: few; J: TRBJ1-2; DNA: TGTGCCAGCAGCGTAGGACAGGGAAGTGGCTACACCTTC; CDR3: CASSVGQGSGYTF
V: TRBV11-2; D: .; size: .; J: TRBJ1-2; DNA: TGTGCCAGCAGCTTAGAACCCAGGGCGCGGGGGGTCTACACCTTC; CDR3: CASSLEPRARGVYTF
V: TRBV4-2; D: TRBD1; size: .; J: TRBJ1-3; DNA: TGTGCCAGCAGCCATTTACCTGGACAGGGTTCCTCTGGAAACACCATATATTTT; CDR3: CASSHLPGQGSSGNTIYF
V: TRBV10-3; D: TRBD1; size: once; J: TRBJ1-2; DNA: TGTGCCACCGAATCCGGACAGGGGGCTATGAACGGCTACACCTTC; CDR3: CATESGQGAMNGYTF
V: TRBV29-1; D: .; size: .; J: TRBJ2-1; DNA: TGCAGCGTTGAAGATGAGGCGGGTGAGCAGTTCTTC; CDR3: CSVEDEAGEQFF
V: TRBV2; D: .; size: few; J: TRBJ1-2; DNA: TGTGCCAGCACCTATACCGGGACTCGTGGTGGCTACACCTTC; CDR3: CASTYTGTRGGYTF
V: TRBV10-1; D: .; size: .; J: TRBJ1-1; DNA: TGCGCCAGCATTCCCTCTTACACTGAAGCTTTCTTT; CDR3: CASIPSYTEAFF
V: TRBV7-8; D: TRBD2; size: few; J: TRBJ2-1; DNA: TGTGCCAGCAGCTTAGTCGGCGCTAGCGGGGGGGCGGGGTACAATGAGCAGTTCTTC; CDR3: CASSLVGASGGAGYNEQFF
V: TRBV5-1; D: .; size: .; J: TRBJ1-1; DNA: TGCGCCAGCAGCTTGGATGGGGCGAACACTGAAGCTTTCTTT; CDR3: CASSLDGANTEAFF
V: TRBV9; D: .; size: .; J: TRBJ1-5; DNA: TGTGCCAGCAGTCGAGGGGAGGGAATATATCAGCCCCAGCATTTT; CDR3: CASSRGEGIYQPQHF
V: TRBV6-5; D: TRBD1; size: .; J: TRBJ2-7; DNA: TGTGCCAGCAGGGGGACAGGGAGCTCCTACGAGCAGTACTTC; CDR3: CASRGTGSSYEQYF
V: TRBV4-1; D: TRBD2; size: .; J: TRBJ2-7; DNA: TGCGCCAGCAGCCAAGTAGGGACTACCTACGAGCAGTACTTC; CDR3: CASSQVGTTYEQYF